The 29 T cell receptor beta chains in this list originate from one sample, sequenced in a study of T-cell reconstitution after alpha-beta-depleted transplantation in children. Unique molecular identifiers were incorporated into the prepared TCRbeta library. Via MiXCR, TCRdb re-called the PCR reads, giving one row per CDR3 protein. The sample carries about 16,000 distinct CDR3 sequences, approximately 5.1% recorded once. Sequencing used PBMCs, obtained before TCRalphabeta/CD19-depleted stem cell transplant. These receptors were obtained from a boy aged 5-17 years with acute lymphoblastic leukemia, due to receive a stem cell transplant.

The table lists this clonotype with many counts. The V gene is TRBV7-2, the J gene TRBJ2-1; TRBD1 agrees at 9 bases. CDR1 and CDR2 from the germline V gene are SGHTA and FQGNSA. V trimming: 2 bases; J trimming: 6 bases; junction bases outside the gene matches: 2. The CDR3 runs to 14 residues. CDR3 residues: CASSLRTGANEQFF. The CDR3 region has the DNA TGTGCCAGCAGCTTAAGGACAGGGGCCAATGAGCAGTTCTTC.

This clonotype is labeled as medium-sized. The J gene is TRBJ2-7, the V gene TRBV24-1, with D possibly called TRBD1 or TRBD2 (6 bases each). The germline gives CDR1 KGHDR, CDR2 SFDVKD. This CDR3 is 13 amino acids long. V lost 4 bases to trimming and J lost 3 bases, with 9 bases between them. The CDR3 bases are TGTGCCACCAGTGAAGGGGGGCTCTACGAGCAGTACTTC. It is translated as CATSEGGLYEQYF.

This clonotype has at least ten counts. This chain joins TRBV5-6 and TRBJ2-1; 7 nucleotides line up with TRBD2. The CDR3 runs to 15 residues. The ends lost 1 base at V and 7 bases at J; junction bases unmatched: 8. Germline lookup yields CDR1 SGHDT and CDR2 YYEEEE. The CDR3 DNA follows: TGTGCCAGCAGCTTGTCTTTGGGGGAGGGGAATGAGCAGTTCTTC. As protein: CASSLSLGEGNEQFF.

Many counts were recorded for this clonotype. This CDR3 is CSASRSPYEQYF. The CDR3 region has the DNA TGCAGTGCTAGCCGGTCACCCTACGAGCAGTACTTC. This rearrangement joins TRBV20-1 to TRBJ2-7; the D is unclear. With 3 bases removed from V and 2 bases from J, the gap between germline ends came to 8 bases. The CDR3 consists of 12 residues. Germline CDR1 and CDR2: DFQATT and SNEGSKA (reference sequence).

This clonotype showed up many times. The rearrangement links TRBV9 to TRBJ2-3; D gene ambiguous. Trimming stripped 0 bases from V and 1 base from J, with 9 bases between. CDR3 length: 15 amino acids. The germline gives CDR1 SGDLS, CDR2 YYNGEE. CDR3 in amino acids: CASSVEPTGTDTQYF. Here the CDR3 DNA reads TGTGCCAGCAGCGTAGAACCGACGGGCACAGATACGCAGTATTTT.

This clonotype was detected ten times or more. This sequence joins TRBV7-9 and TRBJ1-2, with 7 bases aligning to TRBD1. Germline trimming cut 4 bases from V and 4 bases from J; bases unmatched to any gene: 9. Germline V gives CDR1 SEHNR, CDR2 FQNEAQ (reference sequence). There are 15 residues in the CDR3. CDR3 protein: CASSSYGTGAYGYTF. CDR3 sequence (DNA): TGTGCCAGCAGCTCTTACGGAACAGGGGCCTATGGCTACACCTTC.

Relative to its sample, this clonotype is medium-sized (0.01 to 0.1%). The chain uses TRBV29-1 and TRBJ2-3; 12 bases are shared with TRBD2. Unmatched junction bases numbered 4, after V lost 4 bases and J lost 5 bases. CDR3 length equals 14 residues. The germline V gene encodes CDR1 SQVTM and CDR2 ANQGSEA. CDR3 sequence reads: CSVGLAGVLDTQYF. As DNA, the CDR3 is TGCAGCGTTGGACTAGCGGGAGTATTAGATACGCAGTATTTT.

This clonotype was counted at least ten times. The CDR3 DNA follows: TGCGCCAGCAGCGCCTACAGGGGACTGGATCAGCCCCAGCATTTT. Protein sequence: CASSAYRGLDQPQHF. The chain links TRBV4-3 to TRBJ1-5; 7 bases are shared with TRBD1. Germline loops: CDR1 LGHNA, CDR2 YSLEER. The CDR3 is made up of 15 amino acids. V lost 5 bases, J lost 5 bases, and 9 bases stayed unmatched.

This clonotype is termed medium-sized. The chain employs TRBV20-1 and TRBJ2-2; 7 positions match TRBD2. The ends lost 2 bases at V and 6 bases at J; junction bases unmatched: 6. This CDR3 is built from 14 residues. Looked up from germline, CDR1 is DFQATT and CDR2 is SNEGSKA (reference sequence). The DNA of the CDR3 is TGCAGTGCTAGATCAGTTGGGGGGGCCGGGGAGCTGTTTTTT. This translates into CSARSVGGAGELFF.

This clonotype showed up many times. This rearrangement joins TRBV7-8 to TRBJ2-3; D is undetermined. The germline CDR1 and CDR2 sequences are SGHVS and FQNEAQ. Deletions cut 5 bases from V and 5 bases from J, with 11 bases between. The length of the CDR3 is 13 residues. The CDR3 sequence: CASSLNDGDTQYF. The DNA for the CDR3 is TGTGCCAGCAGCCTAAACGATGGAGATACGCAGTATTTT.

This clonotype was seen ten or more times. V and J are TRBV29-1 and TRBJ1-5; no definite D call. V gave up 6 bases and J gave up 3 bases, with 9 bases separating them. This CDR3 has 12 residues. Looked up from germline, CDR1 is SQVTM and CDR2 is ANQGSEA. CDR3 protein: CSVGGDNQPQHF. The CDR3 coding sequence is TGCAGCGTAGGAGGCGACAATCAGCCCCAGCATTTT.

This clonotype was recorded many times. V usage is TRBV10-2 and J usage is TRBJ1-1; D is ambiguous. The CDR3 length is 13 residues. Trimming stripped 7 bases from V and 1 base from J, with 10 bases between. Germline CDR1 WSHSY, CDR2 SAAADI. The CDR3 DNA follows: TGCGCCAGCACGGGGAATTGGAACACTGAAGCTTTCTTT. It specifies CASTGNWNTEAFF.

Many counts were recorded for this clonotype. V and J are TRBV29-1 and TRBJ1-2; D gene unclear. The V gene's germline CDR1 is SQVTM and CDR2 ANQGSEA. V dropped 3 bases and J dropped 4 bases, with 9 bases sitting between them. The CDR3 is made up of 12 amino acids. CDR3 sequence (DNA): TGCAGCGTTGACAGTAGTCGCTATGGCTACACCTTC. Translated: CSVDSSRYGYTF.

This clonotype has more than one count but fewer than ten. The chain uses TRBV20-1 and TRBJ2-1; a weak D match, TRBD2 (5 bases). Germline CDR1 and CDR2: DFQATT and SNEGSKA (reference sequence). V gave up 6 bases and J gave up 9 bases, with 9 bases separating them. This CDR3 has 10 amino acids. CDR3 nucleotide sequence: TGCAGTGCCGCACGGGGTGAGCAGTTCTTC. Translated: CSAARGEQFF.

This clonotype appeared many times. The chain is built from TRBV27 and TRBJ1-1, with a possible D match to TRBD1 (6 bases). Germline assignment: CDR1 MNHEY and CDR2 SMNVEV (reference sequence). Trimming shortened V by 6 bases and J by 5 bases, and 13 bases separated the two germline ends. This CDR3 has 13 amino acids. The CDR3 here is CASSQQGRTEAFF. Written as DNA, the CDR3 is TGTGCCAGCAGCCAACAGGGAAGAACTGAAGCTTTCTTT.

The chain employs TRBV19 and TRBJ2-2; tentative D call: TRBD2 (5 bases). V was pared by 2 bases and J by 7 bases, with 11 bases between. CDR3 length equals 14 residues. From germline, CDR1 is LNHDA and CDR2 SQIVND (reference sequence). The CDR3 DNA follows: TGTGCCAGTAGTATATGGGATCGGGACGGGGAGCTGTTTTTT. It is translated as CASSIWDRDGELFF.

This clonotype has a count of ten or more. The chain carries TRBV7-9 and TRBJ2-1; 9 nucleotides match TRBD2. This CDR3 comprises 15 residues. The germline V gene has CDR1 SEHNR and CDR2 FQNEAQ (reference sequence). V lost 6 bases and J lost 6; bases outside the gene matches: 9. The CDR3 loop reads CASRKAAGGGNEQFF. CDR3 coding DNA: TGTGCCAGCAGGAAAGCCGCGGGGGGGGGCAATGAGCAGTTCTTC.

In this sample, this clonotype turned up many times. The gene calls are TRBV7-9 and TRBJ2-7; TRBD2 agrees at 8 bases. V was pared by 7 bases and J by 3 bases, with 5 bases of the junction left unmatched. Germline V CDR1 and CDR2: SEHNR, FQNEAQ (reference sequence). This CDR3 has 13 residues. The CDR3 DNA sequence: TGTGCCAGCACTGACGGGGGGGACTACGAGCAGTACTTC. It codes for CASTDGGDYEQYF. Complete variable domain (other parts from reference TRBV7-9 and TRBJ2-7): DTGVSQNPRHKITKRGQNVTFRCDPISEHNRLYWYRQTLGQGPEFLTYFQNEAQLEKSRLLSDRFSAERPKGSFSTLEIQRTEQGDSAMYLCASTDGGDYEQYFGPGTRLTVT.

This clonotype showed up many times. V usage is TRBV5-1 and J usage is TRBJ1-1; D gene unclear. V lost 1 base and J 1 base, leaving 8 bases between the germline ends. The CDR3 has 14 residues. CDR1 and CDR2 (germline): SGHRS, YFSETQ. The CDR3: CASSLTASNTEAFF. The CDR3 DNA sequence: TGCGCCAGCAGCTTGACAGCTTCGAACACTGAAGCTTTCTTT.

Ten or more counts support this clonotype. The chain combines TRBV6-6 with TRBJ1-2, with D unresolved. Germline V gives CDR1 MNHNY, CDR2 SVGAGI (reference sequence). Trimming pared 4 bases from V and 8 bases from J, leaving 8 bases between. This CDR3 has 11 residues. The CDR3 loop is CASSSSLGYTF. The DNA of the CDR3 is TGTGCCAGCAGTTCTTCCTTAGGCTACACCTTC.

This clonotype was seen ten or more times. This chain uses TRBV5-6 with TRBJ2-5, with D unresolved. V was trimmed by 0 bases and J by 4 bases, leaving 7 bases between them. This CDR3 is built from 13 residues. From germline, CDR1 is SGHDT and CDR2 YYEEEE. CDR3 loop: CASSLDIRETQYF. As DNA, the CDR3 is TGTGCCAGCAGCTTGGATATTCGAGAGACCCAGTACTTC.

This clonotype was seen repeatedly, ten times or more. The V gene is TRBV7-3, the J gene TRBJ2-1, with 11 bases matching TRBD1. The CDR3 length is 16 residues. Germline V gives CDR1 SGHTA, CDR2 FQGTGA. J was trimmed by 3 bases and V by 3 bases; bases with no gene match: 4. The CDR3, as DNA: TGTGCCAGCAGCTTTGTGGGGACAGGGGGCTACAATGAGCAGTTCTTC. Protein product: CASSFVGTGGYNEQFF.

This clonotype has a count of ten or more. The genes are TRBV2 and TRBJ2-7; D might be TRBD1 or TRBD2, each matching 6 bases. The V gene lost 3 bases and the J gene lost 6 bases, with 18 bases spanning the gap. Germline V gene sequence: CDR1 SNHLY, CDR2 FYNNEI. The CDR3 extends over 15 amino acids. The CDR3 loop reads CASSDVGRGGGEQYF. The CDR3 nucleotides read TGTGCCAGCAGTGACGTGGGCAGGGGAGGAGGCGAGCAGTACTTC.

V is TRBV18 and J is TRBJ2-2; the match to TRBD1 covers 7 bases. In germline, CDR1 is KGHSH, CDR2 LQKENI. V was pared by 8 bases and J by 9 bases, with 12 bases of the junction left unmatched. CDR3 length equals 14 residues. The CDR3 loop is CASSRGQISWELFF. CDR3 DNA: TGTGCCAGCAGCCGGGGACAGATAAGCTGGGAGCTGTTTTTT.

Ten or more counts support this clonotype. CDR3 protein: CASSEGRAGKTEAFF. CDR3 nucleotides: TGTGCCAGCAGTGAAGGCAGGGCTGGAAAAACTGAAGCTTTCTTT. The gene calls are TRBV6-1 and TRBJ1-1; TRBD1 might be the D (5 bases). V lost 1 base, J lost 5 bases, and 14 bases lay in between. The CDR3 is made up of 15 amino acids. The germline V gene has CDR1 MNHNS and CDR2 SASEGT.

Ten or more counts support this clonotype. The chain employs TRBV20-1 and TRBJ2-7; possibly TRBD2 for D (5 bases). This CDR3 is built from 12 residues. Trimming removed 6 bases at V and 3 bases at J, with 12 bases between. Germline CDR1 is DFQATT and CDR2 is SNEGSKA (reference sequence). CDR3 loop: CSATGERYEQYF. The CDR3 bases are TGCAGTGCCACCGGGGAGCGCTACGAGCAGTACTTC.

This clonotype was recorded many times. J is TRBJ1-4 and V is TRBV5-1, with a tentative D call TRBD1 (5 bases). Germline V gives CDR1 SGHRS, CDR2 YFSETQ. The CDR3 loop spans 14 amino acids. Deletions cut 4 bases from V and 3 bases from J, with 10 bases between. CDR3 sequence (DNA): TGCGCCAGCAGCGAACAGGCTTCTAATGAAAAACTGTTTTTT. Encoded protein: CASSEQASNEKLFF.

This clonotype was observed at least ten times. This chain connects TRBV20-1 to TRBJ2-3, with D maybe TRBD2 (6 bases). The germline V gene encodes CDR1 DFQATT and CDR2 SNEGSKA (reference sequence). Trimming took off 6 bases at V and 0 bases at J, with 19 bases between the two ends. This CDR3 comprises 16 residues. CDR3 DNA: TGCAGTGCAAACGATAGACTGGGGACTAGCACAGATACGCAGTATTTT. Its translation is CSANDRLGTSTDTQYF.

By share of the sample, this clonotype is medium-sized (0.01 to 0.1%). The genes are TRBV11-2 and TRBJ2-7; D is unclear. Germline CDR1 reads SGHAT; CDR2 reads FQNNGV. The germline V and J ends were trimmed by 5 bases and 6 bases, with 11 bases remaining between them. The CDR3 spans 12 residues. The CDR3 region has the DNA TGTGCCAGCAGCCCTACTTGGGTCGAGCAGTACTTC. It encodes CASSPTWVEQYF.